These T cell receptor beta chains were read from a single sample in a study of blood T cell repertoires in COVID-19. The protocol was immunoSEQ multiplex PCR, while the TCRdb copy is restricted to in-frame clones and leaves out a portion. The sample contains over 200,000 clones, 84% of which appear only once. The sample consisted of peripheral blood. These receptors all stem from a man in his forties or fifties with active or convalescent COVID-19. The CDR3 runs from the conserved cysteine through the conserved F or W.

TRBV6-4	CASSEGSGGKQFF
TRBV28	CASSSTENEQYF
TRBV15	CATSRTPASGYTF
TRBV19	CASSTTAYSSYTF
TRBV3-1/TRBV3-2	CASSQEILGGQGNEKLFF
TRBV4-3	CASSQEIGASETQYF
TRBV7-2	CASSLAAANTEAFF
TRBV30	CAWSGFRESGNTIYF
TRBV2	CASSEPRGIAGGEAFF
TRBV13	CASSSVRDRHSNQPQHF
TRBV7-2	CASSDGTYYNSPLHF
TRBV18	CASSLTSGGNTGELFF
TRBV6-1	CASSEAQGAFYGYTF
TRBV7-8	CASSLTGTDNSPLHF
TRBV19	CASSKMQGSEQYF
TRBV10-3	CAISETANPNTGELFF
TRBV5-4	CASSLVFGGAFGDTQYF
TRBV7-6	CASSVTGGSGGTEAFF
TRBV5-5	CASSFRQDYEQYF
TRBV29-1	CSLSGSTEAFF
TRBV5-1	CASSLVSGDPLEQYF
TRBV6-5	CASRVGQSEAFF
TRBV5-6	CASSKTSDVTGELFF
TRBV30	CAWSFGQGHSNQPQHF
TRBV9	CASSPPGSYNSPLHF
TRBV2	CASGRGGWGPNTEAFF
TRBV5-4	CASSLELAGQETQYF
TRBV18	CASSPRDIDPGTQYF
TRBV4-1	CASSHGQAISGANVLTF
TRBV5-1	CASSFRLAGGTLQETQYF
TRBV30	CAWSILAGTDTQYF
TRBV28	CASRGRSTEAFF
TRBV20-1	CSASPTRDSGNTIYF
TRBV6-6	CASRTGKDEKLFF
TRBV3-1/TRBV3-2	CASSQRDRGLDEQFF
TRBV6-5	CASSDTGGDSPLHF
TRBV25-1	CASSDDRTNTEAFF
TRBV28	CASSSAPRGTEAFF
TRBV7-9	CASSPGATDTQYF
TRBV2	CASTIGPGGNEQFF
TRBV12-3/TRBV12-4	CASSPGRGNIQYF
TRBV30	CAWSGTAYGYTF
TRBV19	CASSTQLDTEAFF
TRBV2	CASSLGLAETDTQYF
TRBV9	CASSATGDEGNSPLHF
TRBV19	CASSITGFPQHF
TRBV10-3	CAISEAFRGANYGYTF
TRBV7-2	CASSSRTPSSGNTIYF
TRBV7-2	CASSFAGLAGTSTDTQYF
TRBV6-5	CASSYGDRVTEAFF
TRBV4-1	CASSPAGGNQPQHF
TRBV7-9	CASSPDARGGEQYF
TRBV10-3	CAISRRGGSNTGELFF
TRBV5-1	CASSFGLAGGTDTQYF
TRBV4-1	CASSQGLAGGNEQFF
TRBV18	CASSPSGTGGDTQYF
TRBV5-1	CASSPGLGGNEKLFF